The source of this T cell receptor (beta chain) is a study of blood T cell repertoires in COVID-19. Germline CDR1 and CDR2: SGDLS and YYNGEE. V gave up 4 bases and J gave up 3 bases, with 4 bases separating them. This CDR3 region has 12 residues. The data were produced by immunoSEQ multiplex PCR, yet TCRdb's version contains in-frame clones alone and is incomplete. This table holds approximately 310,000 clones, under 90% found once. Sequenced material: PBMCs or T cells enriched from blood (not recorded which). This TCR was recovered from a man between 60 and 75 years old who had recovered from COVID-19. J is TRBJ2-2 and V is TRBV9; D remains ambiguous. The CDR3 DNA sequence: TGTGCCAGCAGCATATACACCGGGGAGCTGTTTTTT. It yields the protein CASSIYTGELFF.